The present TCR beta chain was sequenced within a study of T cells after yellow fever vaccination (dated 2019 in TCRdb). For context, the study as a whole: The SMART-Seq v4 Ultra Low Input RNA kit was used to prepare libraries from fractions with low cell numbers. Blood was drawn at multiple timepoints before and after primary and secondary immunization, with bulk PBMC replicates and cell subsets isolated. To follow T-cell clones before and after both primary and booster YFV17D yellow fever vaccination, bulk TCR alpha and beta repertoires underwent longitudinal sequencing. Two healthy male donors, one aged 18 to 30 and one aged 30 to 40 years, were included in the cohort.

Sequencing was performed on an Illumina NovaSeq 6000. Synthesis of TCR cDNA relied on 5'RACE template switching, a step that introduced a universal primer site along with unique molecular identifiers. cDNA synthesis was primed from both the TCR alpha and TCR beta constant segments. Two PCR steps were used to amplify libraries, with sample barcodes and sequencing adapters being added in the second step. Sequencing of libraries was done on Illumina HiSeq 2500 (2x100 bp) or NovaSeq (2x150 bp). Turning to the authors' computational methods: Demultiplexing of reads and collapsing into UMI consensus sequences were performed with MIGEC, and V(D)J alignment was carried out with MiXCR. Clonotypes responding to the vaccine were identified with edgeR on replicate PBMC samples, with the criteria of FDR below 0.01 and a log2 fold change above 5 up to day 15. Each bulk clonotype received a CD4 or CD8 identity based on whether the sequenced CD4 or CD8 repertoire contained that clonotype at higher abundance. TCRdb reprocessing: public reads trimmed at Q25 with fastp, clones called with MiXCR, in-frame beta chains kept. Records with the same CDR3 protein are collapsed into one entry carrying the most frequent genes and DNA. The V and J calls come from TCRdb's annotation, not from the publication. This sample gives some 300,000 distinct CDR3 sequences in total; approximately 10% of them show up just once. Around 3.3% of the sample lies in the top ten.

Broader findings and caveats from the paper: Because only two donors were included in the study, the extent to which the findings can be generalized is limited. Most clones expanded after primary vaccination (about 96% of CD4 and approximately 86% of CD8) were re-detected after the booster, suggesting that broad memory maintenance occurred. Because abundant contaminating clonotypes from the bulk population could be contained in FACS-sorted repertoires, computational filtering was required. A small fraction of clonotypes showed up in both the CD4 and CD8 compartments, probably as a result of convergent recombination. The secondary T-cell response was found to be weaker but faster than the primary response, with a peak reached on day 5 rather than on day 15.

This clonotype was picked up a small number of times. This clone's antigen is unknown. The input lacks base qualities; no much larger clone sits a single base away. The germline V gene (reference sequence) gives CDR1 as LNHDA and CDR2 as SQIVND. Counted from cysteine to phenylalanine, this CDR3 has 15 amino acids. Only CDR3 DNA is held: 45 bases, read in frame from base 1. Trimming takes 4 bases off V and 3 bases off J; junction bases not matched to a gene: 6. This specimen's treatment or condition label, per the study, means: live attenuated yellow fever vaccine strain. A standard Ficoll-Paque protocol was used to isolate PBMCs from peripheral blood. CD4 and CD8 T-cell fractions were isolated with Dynabeads CD4 and CD8 positive selection kits. RNA was extracted with TriZol from bulk PBMCs, CD4 and CD8 fractions, and dextramer-positive and dextramer-negative fractions.

The rearranged segments are TRBV19 and TRBJ2-7, and 10 bases in between align with TRBD2. The receptor was isolated from a man between 18 and 29 years old who received the YFV17D yellow fever vaccine. This specimen consisted of CD4+ T cells sorted from PBMCs, obtained 5 days after the yellow fever booster vaccination. Read as DNA, the sequence is TGTGCCAGTAGTACGGCTAGCGGGGGCCTCTACGAGCAGTACTTC. Its protein product is CASSTASGGLYEQYF.